The 26 T cell receptor beta chains given below trace back to one sample, sequenced in a study of cytomegalovirus exposure and HLA in healthy donors. The PCR contained 60 Vbeta and 13 Jbeta primers. Sequenced by immunoSEQ multiplex PCR; TCRdb stores in-frame clones only, minus some. Among some 150,000 clones, approximately 78% were seen once, and the ten largest hold approximately 4%. Sequenced input: PBMCs. The receptors originated from a middle-aged woman in good health and CMV-seropositive.

Here the CDR3 reads CASSYSSVTDTGELFF. The CDR3 DNA follows: TGTGCCAGCAGTTACTCAAGCGTGACAGACACCGGGGAGCTGTTTTTT. The chain recombines TRBV6-5 with TRBJ2-2; D might be TRBD1 (5 bases). The germline gives CDR1 MNHEY, CDR2 SVGAGI. Trimming stripped 0 bases from V and 3 bases from J, with 11 bases between. The CDR3 runs to 16 residues.

As for this clone: The final CDR3 position lacks the conserved phenylalanine or tryptophan, pointing to a likely read error. The chain employs TRBV28 and TRBJ1-3; tentative D call: TRBD1 (6 bases). CDR3 size: 15 residues. Germline V CDR1 and CDR2: MDHEN, SYDVKM. Trimming removed 6 bases at V and 8 bases at J, with 20 bases between. The CDR3 sequence: CASSPRGRGVDTIYS. The CDR3 DNA follows: TGTGCCAGCAGCCCCCGGGGCAGGGGCGTGGACACCATATATTCT.

The chain is built from TRBV21-1 and TRBJ2-3; the tabulated D call, TRBD2, remains unverified against the DNA. TRBV21-1 is designated a pseudogene. The CDR3 runs to 17 residues. DNA for the CDR3: TGTGCCAGCAGCGACCTCAAGCGGGAGGGCCTGGCAGATACGCAGTATTTT. Translated: CASSDLKREGLADTQYF.

The chain uses TRBV5-6 and TRBJ2-2, with D possibly matching TRBD2 (6 bases). The germline V gene encodes CDR1 SGHDT and CDR2 YYEEEE. The CDR3 spans 15 residues. V was clipped by 4 bases and J by 6 bases, with 16 bases between them. The chain's CDR3 is CASSRWGVMAGELFF. CDR3 DNA: TGTGCCAGCAGCCGATGGGGGGTGATGGCCGGGGAGCTGTTTTTT. The entire variable domain, with the rest obtained from reference TRBV5-6 and TRBJ2-2, is as follows: DAGVTQSPTHLIKTRGQQVTLRCSPKSGHDTVSWYQQALGQGPQFIFQYYEEEERQRGNFPDRFSGHQFPNYSSELNVNALLLGDSALYLCASSRWGVMAGELFFGEGSRLTVL.

This sequence joins TRBV12-5 and TRBJ2-7, with D perhaps matching TRBD1 (5 bases). The CDR3 spans 15 residues. Between the trimmed V and J ends, which lost 6 bases and 4 bases, there was a span of 19 bases. CDR1 LGHNT and CDR2 FRNRAP come from the germline V gene. The CDR3 DNA is TGTGCTAGTGGCCCCCACCCAGGGCCGAAGTACGAGCAGTACTTC. As protein: CASGPHPGPKYEQYF.

V gene TRBV30 combines with J gene TRBJ1-4; 9 nucleotides align to TRBD1. Losses at the gene ends were 3 bases for V and 10 bases for J; bases not matched to a gene: 9. Per the germline V gene, CDR1 is GTSNPN and CDR2 is SVGIG (reference sequence). The CDR3 is made up of 14 amino acids. In DNA, the CDR3 is TGTGCCTGGAGCCCGGGACAGGGATCGGGAAAACTGTTTTTT. Protein product: CAWSPGQGSGKLFF.

V is TRBV5-1 and J is TRBJ1-2, with D possibly matching TRBD1 (6 bases). The CDR3 has 15 residues. Germline CDR1 and CDR2: SGHRS and YFSETQ. Deletions cut 1 base from V and 7 bases from J, with 17 bases between. In nucleotides, the CDR3 is TGCGCCAGCAGCTTGAGGGCTGGGGGCCCCAGTGGCTACACCTTC. Its protein product is CASSLRAGGPSGYTF.

The chain has TRBV15 and TRBJ2-5; TRBD1 is a possible D gene (6 bases). V was shortened by 5 bases and J by 0 bases, with 19 bases between the two germline ends. The CDR3 runs 17 residues. The V gene's germline CDR1 is LNHNV and CDR2 YYDKDF (reference sequence). CDR3 bases: TGTGCCACCAGCGGATTCATACCAGGGGATGACCAAGAGACCCAGTACTTC. This codes for CATSGFIPGDDQETQYF. Full variable domain (remainder filled in from reference TRBV15 and TRBJ2-5): DAMVIQNPRYQVTQFGKPVTLSCSQTLNHNVMYWYQQKSSQAPKLLFHYYDKDFNNEADTPDNFQSRRPNTSFCFLDIRSPGLGDTAMYLCATSGFIPGDDQETQYFGPGTRLLVL.

V usage is TRBV30 and J usage is TRBJ1-2; 8 positions match TRBD1. The CDR3 covers 14 residues. The germline V gene encodes CDR1 GTSNPN and CDR2 SVGIG (reference sequence). With 3 bases clipped from V and 3 bases from J, the junction kept 6 bases outside the gene matches. The CDR3 here is CAWSAGGWDYGYTF. Here the CDR3 DNA reads TGTGCCTGGAGCGCAGGGGGCTGGGACTATGGCTACACCTTC.

The chain carries TRBV7-2 and TRBJ1-1; possible D gene TRBD1, 5 bases. CDR1 and CDR2 (germline): SGHTA, FQGNSA. V dropped 4 bases and J dropped 10 bases, with 22 bases sitting between them. The CDR3 sequence is 15 residues long. Here the CDR3 reads CASSSPHRSRERAFF. The CDR3 DNA reads as TGTGCCAGCAGCTCACCCCATAGATCCAGGGAACGAGCTTTCTTT.

The V and J genes are TRBV5-1 and TRBJ2-5; D perhaps matches TRBD1 (6 bases). The J call is uncertain, as TRBJ2-7 better fits the DNA end. Germline lookup yields CDR1 SGHRS and CDR2 YFSETQ. The CDR3 contains 14 residues. In DNA form, the CDR3 reads TGCGCCAGCAGCTTTCGGGACAATTCCTACGAGCAGTACTTC. Translation: CASSFRDNSYEQYF.

This chain links TRBV2 with TRBJ2-1; D gene uncertain. Trimming took 3 bases from V and 0 from J, leaving 9 bases between them. The length of the CDR3 is 15 residues. Germline V gene sequence: CDR1 SNHLY, CDR2 FYNNEI. In nucleotides, the CDR3 is TGTGCCAGCAGTGATTGGCTTCGCTCCTACAATGAGCAGTTCTTC. It translates to CASSDWLRSYNEQFF.

The chain links TRBV7-8 to TRBJ2-7; tentatively, D is TRBD1 (5 bases). V gave up 0 bases and J gave up 2 bases, with 8 bases separating them. From germline, CDR1 is SGHVS and CDR2 FQNEAQ. This CDR3 has 14 amino acids. The CDR3 region is CASSLAETAYEQYF. As DNA, the CDR3 is TGTGCCAGCAGCTTAGCGGAGACAGCCTACGAGCAGTACTTC.

This rearrangement joins TRBV5-4 to TRBJ2-1, with TRBD2 matching 8 bases. Germline-derived CDR1 and CDR2 are SGHNT and YYREEE (reference sequence). V gave up 4 bases and J gave up 4 bases; unmatched junction bases: 7. The CDR3 loop spans 15 amino acids. In DNA form, the CDR3 reads TGTGCCAGCAGCCCTAGCGGGCCCACGTACAATGAGCAGTTCTTC. Translation: CASSPSGPTYNEQFF.

The rearrangement joins TRBV7-2 to TRBJ2-7, with 15 bases that match TRBD2. The CDR3 totals 16 residues. In germline, CDR1 is SGHTA, CDR2 FQGNSA. The V gene end was trimmed by 8 bases and the J gene end by 0 bases; junction bases not matched to a gene: 5. The CDR3 nucleotides read TGTGCCAGCGGGGGACTAGCGGGAGGTAACTCCTACGAGCAGTACTTC. Translation gives CASGGLAGGNSYEQYF.

The chain combines TRBV30 with TRBJ1-5; 9 positions match TRBD1. The CDR3 has 14 residues. V lost 3 bases and J lost 4; bases outside the gene matches: 4. Germline loops: CDR1 GTSNPN, CDR2 SVGIG (reference sequence). CDR3 in amino acids: CAWSQGQGNQPQHF. For the CDR3, the DNA is TGTGCCTGGAGCCAAGGACAGGGGAATCAGCCCCAGCATTTT.

The chain uses TRBV4-3 and TRBJ1-4; 10 bases fit TRBD1. V lost 1 base, J lost 7 bases, and 6 bases stayed unmatched. This CDR3 contains 16 residues. Germline V CDR1 and CDR2: LGHNA, YSLEER. The CDR3 DNA reads TGCGCCAGCAGCCAAGCACCGGGACAGGGGAGTGAAAAACTGTTTTTT. Its translation: CASSQAPGQGSEKLFF.

The chain employs TRBV7-6 and TRBJ2-7; 10 positions match TRBD2. The germline V gene has CDR1 SGHVS and CDR2 FNYEAQ. This CDR3 comprises 15 residues. V lost 5 bases to trimming and J lost 2 bases; unmatched junction nucleotides: 6. The CDR3 is CASSPRTSGPYEQYF. The DNA of the CDR3 is TGTGCCAGCAGCCCCCGGACTAGCGGACCCTACGAGCAGTACTTC.

This chain links TRBV28 with TRBJ1-4; tentatively, D is TRBD1 (6 bases). There are 12 residues in the CDR3. V dropped 6 bases and J dropped 8 bases, with 10 bases sitting between them. CDR1 and CDR2 from the germline V gene are MDHEN and SYDVKM. Here the CDR3 reads CASRQGSEKLFF. The CDR3 DNA reads as TGTGCCAGCAGGCAGGGGTCCGAAAAACTGTTTTTT.

The J gene is TRBJ1-4, the V gene TRBV28; D is undetermined. CDR1 MDHEN and CDR2 SYDVKM come from the germline V gene. V was clipped by 6 bases and J by 8 bases, with 16 bases between them. The length of the CDR3 is 14 residues. The CDR3 loop is CASSPGLVKEKLFF. The CDR3 bases are TGTGCCAGCAGCCCCGGTCTCGTGAAAGAAAAACTGTTTTTT.

In DNA, the CDR3 is TGTGCCAGCAGCGTAGGGGAAGGGAGCAAAGCTTTCTTT. This gives the protein CASSVGEGSKAFF. The chain uses TRBV9 and TRBJ1-1; D gene uncertain. Germline V gives CDR1 SGDLS, CDR2 YYNGEE. The CDR3 sequence is 13 residues long. V was clipped by 0 bases and J by 9 bases, with 12 bases between them.

The rearrangement uses TRBV6-5 and TRBJ1-4; TRBD1 matches 7 bases. The germline CDR1 and CDR2 sequences are MNHEY and SVGAGI. V was clipped by 4 bases and J by 7 bases; unmatched bases: 6. CDR3 length equals 14 residues. The CDR3 DNA reads as TGTGCCAGCAGTTTCACAGGGGTCAGTGAAAAACTGTTTTTT. Translating it yields CASSFTGVSEKLFF.

The genes are TRBV4-1 and TRBJ2-7, with 9 bases lining up with TRBD2. Trimming cost V 5 bases and J 4 bases; bases outside gene matches: 6. The CDR3 runs to 14 residues. Germline-derived CDR1 and CDR2 are MGHRA and YSYEKL. The CDR3 reads CASSLAGGKYEQYF. In DNA form, the CDR3 reads TGCGCCAGCAGCTTGGCGGGGGGGAAGTACGAGCAGTACTTC.

The chain combines TRBV6-5 with TRBJ2-5, with D hard to call. Per germline, CDR1 MNHEY and CDR2 SVGAGI. The CDR3 totals 15 residues. V lost 6 bases and J lost 5, with 19 bases in between. The CDR3 here is CASSPYRSRWETQYF. As DNA, the CDR3 is TGTGCCAGCAGCCCCTATAGGAGTCGATGGGAGACCCAGTACTTC.

This chain joins TRBV18 and TRBJ1-1; 8 positions agree with TRBD1. CDR3 length: 16 residues. Germline V gene lookup returns CDR1 KGHSH and CDR2 LQKENI. The ends lost 4 bases at V and 4 bases at J; junction bases unmatched: 11. The CDR3 loop reads CASSLSRTGKITEAFF. The CDR3 coding sequence is TGTGCCAGCTCACTTTCCCGGACAGGGAAAATCACTGAAGCTTTCTTT.

The gene calls are TRBV2 and TRBJ2-7; 7 positions match TRBD1. This CDR3 has 15 amino acids. Germline CDR1 and CDR2: SNHLY and FYNNEI. Trimming removed 7 bases from V and 0 bases from J; junction bases left unmatched: 9. The CDR3 reads CASTRGQQNSYEQYF. The DNA for the CDR3 is TGTGCCAGCACCAGGGGACAGCAAAACTCCTACGAGCAGTACTTC. The full variable domain, in which reference TRBV2 and TRBJ2-7 provide the parts outside the CDR3, is EPEVTQTPSHQVTQMGQEVILRCVPISNHLYFYWYRQILGQKVEFLVSFYNNEISEKSEIFDDQFSVERPDGSNFTLKIRSTKLEDSAMYFCASTRGQQNSYEQYFGPGTRLTVT.